One TCR beta chain is described in this entry. What it binds is not known. Generated by immunoSEQ multiplex PCR, the TCRdb table keeps only in-frame clones and is missing some. The sample gives around 140,000 clones, around 90% of which show up once; roughly 4.1% is in the top ten. These data originate in a study of radiation and T cells in renal cell carcinoma. Time point reported: baseline pretreatment blood. Regarding treatment: 15 Gy SBRT to primary tumor, nephrectomy 4 weeks later. This renal cell carcinoma was of the clear cell type. General study results and limits: Top tumor clonotypes rose in blood 2 weeks post-radiation, then contracted.

With 2 bases clipped from V and 6 bases from J, the junction kept 5 bases outside the gene matches. The CDR3 is made up of 15 amino acids. In germline, CDR1 is SGHNT, CDR2 YYREEE (reference sequence). The chain is built from TRBV5-4 and TRBJ2-1; 10 nucleotides agree with TRBD1. This TCR was sampled from a woman in her seventies with renal cell carcinoma. Sample: blood, taken from a patient whose treatment included radiotherapy and nephrectomy. The CDR3 loop is CASSFQGQGINEQFF. The CDR3 DNA is TGTGCCAGCAGCTTTCAGGGACAGGGGATCAATGAGCAGTTCTTC. The variable domain in full, with the rest retrieved from reference TRBV5-4 and TRBJ2-1, is ETGVTQSPTHLIKTRGQQVTLRCSSQSGHNTVSWYQQALGQGPQFIFQYYREEENGRGNFPPRFSGLQFPNYSSELNVNALELDDSALYLCASSFQGQGINEQFFGPGTRLTVL.